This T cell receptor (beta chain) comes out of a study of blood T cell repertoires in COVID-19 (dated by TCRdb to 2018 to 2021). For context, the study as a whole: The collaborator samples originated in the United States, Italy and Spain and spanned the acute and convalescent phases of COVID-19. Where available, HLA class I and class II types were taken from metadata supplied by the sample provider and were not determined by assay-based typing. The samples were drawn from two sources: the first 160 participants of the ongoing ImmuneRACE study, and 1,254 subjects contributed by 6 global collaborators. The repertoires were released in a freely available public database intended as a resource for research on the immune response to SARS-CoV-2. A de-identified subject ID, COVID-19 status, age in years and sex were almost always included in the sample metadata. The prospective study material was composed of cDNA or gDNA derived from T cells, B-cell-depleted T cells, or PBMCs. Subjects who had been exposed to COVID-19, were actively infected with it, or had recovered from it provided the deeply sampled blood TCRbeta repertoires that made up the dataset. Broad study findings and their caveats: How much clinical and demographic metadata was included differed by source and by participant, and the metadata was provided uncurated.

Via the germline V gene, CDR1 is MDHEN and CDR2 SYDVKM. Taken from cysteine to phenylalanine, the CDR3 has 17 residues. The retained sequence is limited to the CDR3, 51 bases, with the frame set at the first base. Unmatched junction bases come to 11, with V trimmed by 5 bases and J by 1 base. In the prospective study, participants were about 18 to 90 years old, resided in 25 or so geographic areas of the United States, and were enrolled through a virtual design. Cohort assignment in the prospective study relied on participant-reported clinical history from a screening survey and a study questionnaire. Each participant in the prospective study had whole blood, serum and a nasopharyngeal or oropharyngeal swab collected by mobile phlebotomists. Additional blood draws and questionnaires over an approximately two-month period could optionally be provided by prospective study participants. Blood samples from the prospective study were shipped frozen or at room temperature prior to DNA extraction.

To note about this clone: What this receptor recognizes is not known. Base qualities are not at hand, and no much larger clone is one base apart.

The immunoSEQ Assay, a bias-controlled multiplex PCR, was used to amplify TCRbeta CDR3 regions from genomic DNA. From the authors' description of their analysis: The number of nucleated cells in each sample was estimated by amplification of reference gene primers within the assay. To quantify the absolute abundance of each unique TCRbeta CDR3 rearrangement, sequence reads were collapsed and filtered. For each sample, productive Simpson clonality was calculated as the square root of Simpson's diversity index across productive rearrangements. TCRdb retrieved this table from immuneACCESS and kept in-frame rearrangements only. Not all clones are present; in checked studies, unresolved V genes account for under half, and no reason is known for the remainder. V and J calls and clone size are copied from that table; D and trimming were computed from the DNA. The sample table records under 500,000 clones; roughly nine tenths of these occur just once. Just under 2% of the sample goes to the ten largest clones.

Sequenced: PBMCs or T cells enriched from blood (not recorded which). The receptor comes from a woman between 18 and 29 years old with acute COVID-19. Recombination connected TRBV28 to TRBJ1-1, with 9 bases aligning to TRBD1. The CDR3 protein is CASSPIQGQGWNTEAFF. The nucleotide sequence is TGTGCCAGCAGTCCGATACAGGGACAGGGATGGAACACTGAAGCTTTCTTT.